The entry that follows covers one T cell receptor (beta chain) sequence. The sample holds other DNA sequences that translate to the same CDR3. This entry is derived from a study of shared clonotypes between healthy human individuals. About the study: Per donor, three plates held CD4 naive cells, three held CD4 memory, two held CD8 naive and one held CD8 memory.

In the source study's methods: Junction-only immunoSEQ data arrived without quality scores, meaning filtering differed. Assay used: immunoSEQ multiplex PCR; TCRdb lists only in-frame clones, some missing. V and J calls and clone size are those listed in that table; D and trimming were worked out from the DNA. The table has 650,000 to 750,000 clones, approximately 79% seen once. The V end lost 3 bases, the J end lost 3 bases, and 12 bases lay between the germline ends. Germline V lookup: CDR1 KGHSH, CDR2 LQKENI. This CDR3 is 14 amino acids long. The TCR originated in a woman aged 25 to 39 in good health. The sequenced material came from memory CD4+ T cells sorted from blood. Subset specified: CD45RA-negative fraction. The chain couples TRBV18 to TRBJ2-7, with a possible D match to TRBD2 (6 bases). The CDR3 DNA is TGTGCCAGCTCACCGGCGGGACGGAACTACGAGCAGTACTTC. Translated: CASSPAGRNYEQYF.